Below, one T cell receptor (beta chain) is given with its context. The antigen it recognizes is unknown. Base qualities were left out, and no much larger clone turns up one base away. This sample was taken from a study of cytomegalovirus exposure and HLA in healthy donors (dated by TCRdb to about 2017). For the study in its entirety: According to an earlier analysis of a few hundred of the donors, about 179 million T cells yielded roughly 110 million unique TCR beta sequences and about 300 Gb of sequence data. The study aimed to test whether cataloging public T cell receptors could reveal signatures of past pathogen exposure. An earlier analysis of some 500 of the donors applied high-throughput TCR beta sequencing to assess whether each TCR beta V gene segment acted as functional or pseudogenic. HLA typing included class I and class II loci at four-digit resolution. All discovery cohort repertoires had been generated using a single sequencing platform. In addition to the first cohort of approximately 670 subjects, a separate validation cohort of approximately 130 different subjects was used. Because of strong linkage in the cohort, a few DR-DQ haplotypes were treated as single units for association and clustering. On average, about 200,000 unique TCR beta nucleotide sequences were sequenced per donor among a few hundred genotyped donors of the cohort, with approximately 18% of those sequences being non-productive. Donor age, sex, ethnicity and CMV serostatus were collected together with the repertoire data. About 310 gigabases of sequencing data and 70 million to 85 million unique TCR sequences were included in an early release covering under 650 HLA-typed donors. In a later genetic analysis, genome-wide SNP genotypes for 398 of the 666 donors were used, and that subset was treated as a discovery cohort. In a later analysis, previously published TCR beta repertoires from more than 500 donors were re-analyzed and high-resolution HLA genotyping was added so that TCR occurrence patterns could be studied. Typing coverage differed by locus: A, B, C, DRB1 and DQB1 were typed in roughly 620-630 donors, DQA1 in 500 to 550, DPA1 in some 600, and DPB1 in approximately 450. The study profiled the T cell repertoires of approximately 700 subjects by immunosequencing and related them to cytomegalovirus serostatus. Among the roughly 400 genotyped donors, about 83% belonged to the genetic ancestry cluster associated with self-reported Caucasian donors. Rather than using new phenotypic data, the later analysis identified candidate immune exposures from TCR beta sequences and from how often those sequences occurred across donors. The study combined high-throughput TCR immunosequencing, statistical association of individual TCRs with disease status, and machine learning to predict cytomegalovirus infection status. Broad study findings and their caveats: Assigning TCR associations to individual alleles was difficult when HLA alleles, especially DR and DQ, strongly co-occurred. For the cohort, immune exposure information was limited to CMV serostatus. About 17 rarely observed V segments, including chromosome 9 orphons, were excluded from the earlier analysis of almost 600 of the donors because counts were too low. A further reported finding was that TCR beta sequences accurately predicted the HLA-A and HLA-B alleles for most subjects in the first cohort. According to a later genetic analysis, donors in an Asian-associated ancestry cluster had fewer N-insertions in productive TCRs than the roughly 670-donor mean. The study gave a list of 150 to 200 TCR beta chains associated with cytomegalovirus. In a later analysis, TCR association rates were found to vary across HLA loci, with the most associated TCRs seen for DRB1 alleles and the fewest for HLA-C alleles. Specific HLA alleles were associated with roughly 17,000 TCR beta sequences at a false discovery rate of 0.05 in a later analysis. In a later genetic analysis, a missense DCLRE1C variant was associated with V-gene and J-gene trimming of TCR beta chains, and the association was replicated in an independent cohort. Roughly uniform sequencing depth across donors was assumed in presence/absence analyses, although this assumption may not hold. In a later analysis, most CMV-associated TCR beta chains were found to appear HLA-restricted, with HLA associations seemingly driven largely by CMV exposure. Because some donors lacked HLA typing at each locus, the association tests relied only on the typed subset. Cytomegalovirus status was reported to be diagnosed by the classifier with high specificity and sensitivity in both the original and validation cohorts. The authors suggested that the approach could potentially be generalized to other disease states and immunological phenotypes. In an earlier analysis of approximately 590 of the donors, most TCR beta V segments appeared in productive rearrangements about 87% or about 30% of the time, broadly matching IMGT annotations. Correlated functional status among segregating V segments might reflect linkage disequilibrium, but an unknown experimental factor could not be ruled out. Across donors, most TCR sequences were observed very rarely, whereas some public TCRs were present in many individuals. In this cohort, only TCR beta chains were sequenced, and detectable features were limited by the absence of alpha or paired-chain data. In a later analysis, several top co-occurrence clusters were reported to appear linked to parvovirus B19, influenza, CMV and Epstein-Barr virus. A cluster of highly shared sequence variants was judged likely to represent a technical artifact of the sequencing pipeline. In vitro tests confirmed that a few of the cytomegalovirus-associated TCR beta chains recognize cytomegalovirus antigens. In a later analysis, HLA-associated TCR beta chains were found to be more clonally expanded and to have lower generation probabilities than equally common non-associated chains. The 87-base-pair reads could not distinguish some IMGT-functional V segments, including TRBV6-2 and TRBV6-3, so those segments were excluded.

The cohort comprised fewer than 750 healthy bone marrow donors. All cohort members were sampled while nominally healthy, although unrecorded immune exposures were likely present. The donor was CMV seropositive and belonged to the group of 250 to 300 seropositive cohort members. Each donor provided a peripheral blood sample, and peripheral blood mononuclear cells were used for TCR beta sequencing. Genomic DNA extraction from the blood cell samples was performed with the Qiagen DNeasy Blood Extraction Kit. The library relied on the immunoSEQ multiplex PCR assay. A mixture of 60 forward primers for TCR Vbeta segments and 13 reverse primers for TCR Jbeta segments was used in the multiplex PCR. A multiplex PCR assay on genomic DNA amplified the CDR3 region of rearranged TCR beta genes. The Illumina HiSeq System was used to sequence the amplified TCR beta libraries as 87-base-pair reads. The original pipeline was this. A later analysis counted 75 million to 100 million unique TCR beta chains across the 666 repertoires, and around 12 million of these chains were shared by at least two donors. Raw reads were error-corrected and collapsed into unique sequences by a nearest-neighbor algorithm in which closely related sequences were merged to remove PCR and sequencing errors. V, D and J gene segments were assigned by aligning CDR3 sequences to IMGT reference sequences. For a sequence to be retained, a match of at least six nucleotides to both a V gene segment and a J gene segment was required. Rearrangements were called productive when the CDR3 lacked stop codons and stayed in frame with V and J; all others were non-productive. Following IMGT convention, CDR3 was defined as the stretch from the second conserved V-encoded cysteine to the conserved J-encoded phenylalanine. In an earlier analysis of roughly 610 of the donors, sequences lacking an unambiguous match to a single V gene segment were excluded. In an earlier analysis of 450 to 750 of the donors, a V segment was called functional when productive rearrangements were above 56.7%, and segregating when the standard deviation between donors exceeded 5%. A statistical classification framework was developed to diagnose cytomegalovirus status using the catalog of TCR beta chain sequences. V and J gene assignment, in a later analysis, came from comparing TCR nucleotide sequences with IMGT/GENE-DB human TR gene sequences. In a later analysis, CDR3 sequences and most-parsimonious VDJ recombination scenarios were assigned using the TCRdist pipeline. In a later analysis, each TCR beta chain was defined by its CDR3 amino acid sequence together with its V-gene family, and reads without a unique V-gene family were excluded. A later analysis removed over 500 highly shared, low-generation-probability nucleotide sequences to deal with suspected cross-contamination and a sequencing artifact. A later analysis calculated a clonal expansion index for each public chain from normalized within-repertoire ranks of inferred template counts. Generation probabilities in a later analysis came from a VDJ recombination model fitted to out-of-frame rearrangements, and those results were checked against IGoR. A later analysis scored TCR-TCR, TCR-HLA and TCR-CMV co-occurrence with hypergeometric tests, applying a repertoire-size bias correction to TCR pairs. In a later analysis, false discovery rates were estimated by permuting HLA or CMV assignments 20 times. A later analysis grouped co-occurring TCRs with DBSCAN, adding TCRdist sequence similarity when clustering within HLA-allele-positive subsets. For co-occurrence clustering, repertoires with fewer than 30,000 or more than 120,000 public chains were excluded, along with four or five repertoires with anomalous nucleotide sharing. As stored in TCRdb, this immuneACCESS dataset retains in-frame rearrangements with V and J assigned. A fraction of the clones does not appear; measured against another copy, unresolved V genes explain less than half of the discrepancy, and the remainder lacks a known reason. V and J calls and clone size come straight from that table; D and trimming were deduced from the DNA. The sample yields 150,000 to 200,000 clones; 84% were counted once. Under 5% of the sample goes to the ten largest clones.

V is clipped by 4 bases and J by 0 bases, and the sequence between their germline boundaries is 22 bases long. The cysteine opens and the phenylalanine closes a CDR3 of 17 amino acids. The retained sequence is limited to the CDR3, 51 bases, with the frame set at the first base. CDR1 and CDR2 were assigned from the germline V gene as SQVTM and ANQGSEA. The receptor comes from a girl between 5 and 17 years old in good health and CMV-seropositive. Recombination linked TRBV29-1 to TRBJ2-7; TRBD2 is a possible D gene, resting on 5 matching bases. The sample comprised PBMCs. The bases read TGCAGCGTTGGTTTATCCTCCGGGCTGGGGAGCTCCTACGAGCAGTACTTC. It is translated as CSVGLSSGLGSSYEQYF.